This TCR beta chain was sequenced in a study of blood T cell repertoires in COVID-19. Study in general: Samples representing acute and convalescent COVID-19 were sourced from the United States, Italy and Spain. T cells, B-cell-depleted T cells, or PBMCs supplied cDNA or gDNA.

This CDR3 spans 14 amino acids. The V end lost 2 bases, the J end lost 5 bases, and 12 bases lay between the germline ends. Per germline, CDR1 WNHNN and CDR2 SYGVQD (reference sequence). Authors' processing steps: Researchers report that nucleated cell counts were estimated from reference gene primer amplification. Assay used: immunoSEQ multiplex PCR; TCRdb lists only in-frame clones, some missing. V and J calls and clone size are copied from that table; D and trimming were computed from the DNA. This table holds approximately 180,000 clones, 60% to 80% found once. Sample: peripheral blood. This chain joins TRBV10-1 and TRBJ2-5, with a tentative D call TRBD2 (5 bases). The sequence came from a woman aged 70 to 79 with acute or convalescent COVID-19. The CDR3 reads CASSEETRSETQYF. The CDR3, as DNA: TGCGCCAGCAGTGAGGAAACTAGGAGCGAGACCCAGTACTTC.